This T cell receptor (beta chain) originates from a study of blood T cells in healthy people across ages. Study-wide context: The capture of about one barcoded beta molecule per two T cells was achieved by template switching. Study-level findings and limits: With donor CMV status unknown, expanded clonotype changes were possibly confounded.

About this clonotype: Its antigen is unknown. At one boundary the junction diverges from the germline segment, which might be a read error.

Germline V gives CDR1 LGHNT, CDR2 FRNRAP. The CDR3 spans 13 residues. The use of a sample-barcoded 5' primer and a J-beta primer mix characterized a second PCR of roughly 6 to 11 cycles. TCRdb redid the calling of the 5' RACE reads with MiXCR, one entry per CDR3 protein. The data hold 1.5 million to 2 million distinct CDR3 sequences, with about 32% observed a single time. The source material was blood. The TCR was taken from a woman aged 25 to 39 in good health. The chain carries TRBV12-5 and TRBJ2-7, with D possibly matching TRBD1 (6 bases). CDR3 coding DNA: TGTGCTAGTGGCTTGGACAGCTACTACGAGCAGTACTTC. As protein: CASGLDSYYEQYF.